The TCR beta chain described here comes from a study of blood T cells in healthy people across ages. Whole-study results and caveats: Older age coincided with a roughly linear decline in TCR beta diversity per million T cells.

This clonotype occurred a few times. Its antigen is not known. A sample-barcoded 5' primer and a J-beta primer mix were used in a second PCR of about 7 to 12 cycles. MiXCR, applied by TCRdb to the 5' RACE reads, yields one record per CDR3 protein. The repertoire holds roughly 1.5 million distinct CDR3 sequences, with roughly 43% as singletons. The CDR3 has 15 residues. V shed 6 bases and J shed 4 bases, with 18 bases lying between them. The germline V gene has CDR1 MGHDK and CDR2 SYGVNS. This receptor was identified in a woman aged 18-30 years in good health. The chain has TRBV25-1 and TRBJ1-2; TRBD1 is a possible D gene (6 bases). Sequenced: blood. Here the CDR3 reads CASRSSGGAFYGYTF. CDR3 coding DNA: TGTGCCAGCAGATCGTCGGGGGGGGCCTTCTATGGCTACACCTTC.